What follows is one TCR beta chain and its context. The PCR employed 60 Vbeta primers together with 13 Jbeta primers. Assay: immunoSEQ multiplex PCR; the TCRdb copy retains only in-frame clones and omits some. The table lists around 150,000 clones, roughly 63% of them singletons. CDR3 length: 16 amino acids. The V segment lost 8 bases and the J segment 3 bases; nucleotides outside the gene matches: 12. Per germline, CDR1 SNHLY and CDR2 FYNNEI. This specimen belongs to a study of cytomegalovirus exposure and HLA in healthy donors. Study summary: Earlier sequencing of 150 million to 200 million T cells yielded roughly 120 million unique TCR beta sequences.

The chain joins TRBV2 to TRBJ1-5; TRBD1 aligns across 8 bases. Sequencing input: PBMCs. The TCR was taken from a woman aged 60 to 75 in good health and CMV-seropositive. The CDR3 here is CASRPRTGTLNQPQHF. The CDR3 DNA reads TGTGCCAGCCGACCTAGGACAGGGACGCTCAATCAGCCCCAGCATTTT.